A selection of T cell receptor beta chains follows, all from one sample in a study of shared clonotypes between healthy human individuals. The repertoire was sequenced with immunoSEQ multiplex PCR; TCRdb's copy has only in-frame clones and lacks some. The table includes roughly 2,000,000 clones, 85% to 95% detected once. The sequenced material came from naive CD8+ T cells from PBMCs. These receptors all stem from a man between 18 and 35 years old in good health. Some clones in this sample may be carry-over from other donors' samples. The conserved cysteine and the conserved F or W are not part of the CDR3 here.

v_gene: TRBV5-6; CDR3aa: ASSWGGGGKPQH
v_gene: TRBV5-6; CDR3aa: ASSLGDEETQY
v_gene: TRBV29-1; CDR3aa: SVPHMGTQY
v_gene: TRBV27; CDR3aa: ASSLGSTGYGEQY
v_gene: TRBV5-3; CDR3aa: ARSPNYGYT
v_gene: TRBV28; CDR3aa: ASSRDRGRDQPQH
v_gene: TRBV7-2; CDR3aa: ASSLEGRGLISSYNEQF
v_gene: TRBV9; CDR3aa: ASSEGQVNEQF
v_gene: TRBV9; CDR3aa: ASSTPQGVEAEAF
v_gene: TRBV6-5; CDR3aa: ASSSWGDIQY
v_gene: TRBV28; CDR3aa: ASSPYLTGVSYEQY
v_gene: TRBV27; CDR3aa: ASTPRGLPPDTQY
v_gene: TRBV28; CDR3aa: ASSFRGDGTQY
v_gene: TRBV7-3; CDR3aa: ASSLGNEQF
v_gene: TRBV7-9; CDR3aa: ASSTSAPSYEQY
v_gene: TRBV7-2; CDR3aa: ASSPRDLVGE
v_gene: TRBV2; CDR3aa: ASTEGGSLNTEAF
v_gene: TRBV7-9; CDR3aa: ASSRRSGQGQDEQY
v_gene: TRBV28; CDR3aa: ASSHLQGKAGNTIY
v_gene: TRBV28; CDR3aa: ASSLTGVSYEQY
v_gene: TRBV27; CDR3aa: ASSQREDLYEQY
v_gene: TRBV9; CDR3aa: ASSVGRGPYNEQF
v_gene: TRBV9; CDR3aa: ASSPRTSGYNEQF
v_gene: TRBV28; CDR3aa: ASSSTGGPYEQY
v_gene: TRBV7-9; CDR3aa: ASSLPAAGGAVVKAEAF
v_gene: TRBV28; CDR3aa: ASSLGLISYEQY
v_gene: TRBV18; CDR3aa: ASSSADKGGYT
v_gene: TRBV28; CDR3aa: ASSFPRGGEF
v_gene: TRBV7-9; CDR3aa: ASSLEPSAPTDTQY
v_gene: TRBV28; CDR3aa: ASSLKPQLADYSYEQY